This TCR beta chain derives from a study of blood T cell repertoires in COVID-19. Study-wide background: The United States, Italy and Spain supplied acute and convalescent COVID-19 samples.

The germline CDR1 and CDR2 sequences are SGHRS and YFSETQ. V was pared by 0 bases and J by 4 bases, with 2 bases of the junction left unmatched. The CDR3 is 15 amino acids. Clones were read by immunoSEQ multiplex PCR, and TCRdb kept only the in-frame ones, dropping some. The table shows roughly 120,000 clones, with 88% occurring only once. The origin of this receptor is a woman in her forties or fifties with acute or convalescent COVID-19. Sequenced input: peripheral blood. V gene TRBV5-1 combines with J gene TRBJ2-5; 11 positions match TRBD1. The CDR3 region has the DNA TGCGCCAGCAGCTTGGGGGGACAGGGGGTAGAGACCCAGTACTTC. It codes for CASSLGGQGVETQYF.